This is a list of T cell receptor beta chains from one sample in a study of blood T cell repertoires in COVID-19. TCRdb keeps only in-frame clones here, not all; method: immunoSEQ multiplex PCR. The sample contains around 360,000 clones, 87% of which appear only once. Sequencing used peripheral blood. The receptors derive from a woman in her thirties with COVID-19, enrolled during active disease. CDR3s leave out the opening cysteine and the closing phenylalanine or tryptophan. Each record gives: V gene, clone size, J gene, CDR3 protein. The size field is filled for only some rows; it gives once, few, many or a size class.

v_call: TRBV24-1
clone_size: .
j_call: TRBJ2-1
cdr3_aa: ATSDFRQGSYNEQF

v_call: TRBV4-1
clone_size: .
j_call: TRBJ2-5
cdr3_aa: ASSQDWLLAGGETQY

v_call: TRBV19
clone_size: .
j_call: TRBJ2-4
cdr3_aa: ASATIADGAKNIQY

v_call: TRBV30
clone_size: .
j_call: TRBJ2-2
cdr3_aa: ASPGDTLAGELF

v_call: TRBV1
clone_size: .
j_call: TRBJ2-1
cdr3_aa: TSSQDRAGGGNEQF

v_call: TRBV7-2
clone_size: few
j_call: TRBJ2-2
cdr3_aa: ASSLEAGGRGGELF

v_call: TRBV10-3
clone_size: .
j_call: TRBJ2-3
cdr3_aa: AISESGSSDTQY

v_call: TRBV19
clone_size: .
j_call: TRBJ2-7
cdr3_aa: ASSIQDIGEQY

v_call: TRBV7-7
clone_size: .
j_call: TRBJ2-5
cdr3_aa: ASGQGVQETQY

v_call: TRBV25-1
clone_size: .
j_call: TRBJ1-3
cdr3_aa: ASSPLGDRAGNTIY

v_call: TRBV28
clone_size: .
j_call: TRBJ2-7
cdr3_aa: ASSPRTYEQY

v_call: TRBV4-1
clone_size: few
j_call: TRBJ1-2
cdr3_aa: ASSLSRDRDGYT

v_call: TRBV7-3
clone_size: .
j_call: TRBJ2-2
cdr3_aa: ASSSQEAGELF

v_call: TRBV2
clone_size: .
j_call: TRBJ1-1
cdr3_aa: ASRSPRGGDTEAF

v_call: TRBV7-2
clone_size: .
j_call: TRBJ1-2
cdr3_aa: ASSSDSQGGYGYT

v_call: TRBV5-1
clone_size: .
j_call: TRBJ2-5
cdr3_aa: ATTTSGGQETQY

v_call: TRBV27
clone_size: .
j_call: TRBJ2-7
cdr3_aa: ASSFVDREEQY

v_call: TRBV5-3
clone_size: .
j_call: TRBJ2-7
cdr3_aa: ARSWWRELHEQY

v_call: TRBV18
clone_size: .
j_call: TRBJ2-7
cdr3_aa: ASSPIPGGIRYEQY

v_call: TRBV12-3/TRBV12-4
clone_size: .
j_call: TRBJ2-1
cdr3_aa: ASRGLVNEQF

v_call: TRBV5-6
clone_size: .
j_call: TRBJ1-1
cdr3_aa: ASSLEPVGEAF

v_call: TRBV6-2/TRBV6-3
clone_size: once
j_call: TRBJ1-2
cdr3_aa: ASSYPELGHRYGYT

v_call: TRBV4-2
clone_size: .
j_call: TRBJ2-5
cdr3_aa: ASSQKGAPEETQY

v_call: TRBV7-9
clone_size: .
j_call: TRBJ2-3
cdr3_aa: ASSLDDVGPDTQY

v_call: TRBV5-4
clone_size: .
j_call: TRBJ2-5
cdr3_aa: ASSLKEGHGVEAQY

v_call: TRBV5-6
clone_size: .
j_call: TRBJ2-1
cdr3_aa: ASSFKREGVNEQF

v_call: TRBV6-6
clone_size: .
j_call: TRBJ2-1
cdr3_aa: ASSRLAGETSNEQF

v_call: TRBV7-2
clone_size: .
j_call: TRBJ2-1
cdr3_aa: ASSPDAGIEQF

v_call: TRBV28
clone_size: .
j_call: TRBJ2-4
cdr3_aa: ASSRLGQGPNIQY

v_call: TRBV29-1
clone_size: .
j_call: TRBJ1-4
cdr3_aa: SVTGVTNEKLF

v_call: TRBV18
clone_size: .
j_call: TRBJ2-7
cdr3_aa: ASSPPPSGRIWLAEQY

v_call: TRBV5-6
clone_size: .
j_call: TRBJ1-2
cdr3_aa: ASSLDAGGASAGYT

v_call: TRBV11-1
clone_size: once
j_call: TRBJ2-3
cdr3_aa: ASRSRSAEITDTQY

v_call: TRBV28
clone_size: .
j_call: TRBJ1-2
cdr3_aa: ASSPPGNYGYT

v_call: TRBV28
clone_size: .
j_call: TRBJ2-3
cdr3_aa: ASSRGRAQDTQY

v_call: TRBV24-1
clone_size: .
j_call: TRBJ1-5
cdr3_aa: ATSDLYSNQPQH

v_call: TRBV28
clone_size: .
j_call: TRBJ1-5
cdr3_aa: ASSRWGRNQPQH

v_call: TRBV18
clone_size: .
j_call: TRBJ2-7
cdr3_aa: ASSEGLAGDLEQY

v_call: TRBV21-1
clone_size: .
j_call: TRBJ1-6
cdr3_aa: ASSKATKPGQGAPQSPLH

v_call: TRBV5-1
clone_size: few
j_call: TRBJ2-7
cdr3_aa: ASSSLQGVEYEQY

v_call: TRBV11-2
clone_size: .
j_call: TRBJ1-1
cdr3_aa: ASSYQTVVGNTEAF

v_call: TRBV3-1/TRBV3-2
clone_size: .
j_call: TRBJ2-1
cdr3_aa: ASSQETGEQF

v_call: TRBV5-1
clone_size: .
j_call: TRBJ2-7
cdr3_aa: ASSLLGHTYEQY

v_call: TRBV3-1/TRBV3-2
clone_size: once
j_call: TRBJ2-7
cdr3_aa: ASSPTTPLAGSSEQY

v_call: TRBV5-1
clone_size: .
j_call: TRBJ1-2
cdr3_aa: ASSSTGGYGYT

v_call: TRBV23-1
clone_size: .
j_call: TRBJ2-5
cdr3_aa: ASRPIQTVHHCPETQY

v_call: TRBV20-1
clone_size: .
j_call: TRBJ2-7
cdr3_aa: SAADSPQQY

v_call: TRBV5-1
clone_size: once
j_call: TRBJ2-2
cdr3_aa: ASSAGTGRDGELF

v_call: TRBV6-1
clone_size: .
j_call: TRBJ2-3
cdr3_aa: ASRERYTQY

v_call: TRBV4-3
clone_size: .
j_call: TRBJ2-7
cdr3_aa: ASSQLRDGYYEQY

v_call: TRBV5-6
clone_size: few
j_call: TRBJ2-3
cdr3_aa: ASSLRSLTDTQY

v_call: TRBV6-5
clone_size: .
j_call: TRBJ2-7
cdr3_aa: ASSATSGETYEQY

v_call: TRBV10-3
clone_size: few
j_call: TRBJ2-1
cdr3_aa: AISESPAGAASSYNEQF

v_call: TRBV24-1
clone_size: .
j_call: TRBJ1-2
cdr3_aa: ATSDDDRGYYT

v_call: TRBV6-5
clone_size: .
j_call: TRBJ2-5
cdr3_aa: ASTVTWRAETQY